A single sample is the source of the 11 T cell receptor beta chains below, sequenced in a study of blood T cell repertoires in COVID-19. Profiled with immunoSEQ multiplex PCR; TCRdb holds only in-frame clones, not every one. Here the sample spans about 260,000 clones, about 88% being singletons. Specimen: PBMCs or T cells enriched from blood (not recorded which). These receptors were taken from a man younger than 45 with acute COVID-19.

This clone was detected once. V gene TRBV11-3 combines with J gene TRBJ2-1; 10 nucleotides line up with TRBD2. The CDR3 runs to 14 residues. Germline-derived CDR1 and CDR2 are SGHNT and YENEEA. Unmatched junction bases numbered 7, after V lost 7 bases and J lost 7 bases. CDR3 region: CASTRSGRGNEQFF. The CDR3 coding sequence is TGTGCCAGCACGAGGAGCGGGAGGGGAAATGAGCAGTTCTTC.

The count of this clone is one. The chain links TRBV11-2 to TRBJ1-6, with a possible D match to TRBD1 (6 bases). V lost 5 bases, J lost 8 bases, and 10 bases lay in between. This CDR3 region has 13 residues. Germline V lookup: CDR1 SGHAT, CDR2 FQNNGV. The CDR3: CASSTGLDSPLHF. DNA of the CDR3: TGTGCCAGCAGCACAGGGTTGGATTCACCCCTCCACTTT.

The DNA for the CDR3 is TGTGCCAGCAGGTTCAGGGAAATGGACACCATATATTTT. Encoded protein: CASRFREMDTIYF. The chain joins TRBV5-5 to TRBJ1-3, with D possibly being TRBD1 (5 bases). The V and J ends lost 5 bases and 8 bases respectively, with 14 bases between them. The CDR3 is 13 amino acids. Germline CDR1 is SGHKS and CDR2 is YYEKEE (reference sequence).

V and J are TRBV6-5 and TRBJ2-7; D might be TRBD1 (5 bases). CDR1 MNHEY and CDR2 SVGAGI come from the germline V gene. CDR3 length: 14 residues. With 2 bases removed from V and 5 bases from J, the gap between germline ends came to 13 bases. DNA of the CDR3: TGTGCCAGCAGTTACGGTCGGCAGGGTAACGAGCAGTACGTC. It is translated as CASSYGRQGNEQYV.

The chain uses TRBV15 and TRBJ1-6; D is perhaps TRBD1 (5 bases). Germline loops: CDR1 LNHNV, CDR2 YYDKDF (reference sequence). V was cut by 3 bases and J by 7 bases, with 7 bases left in between. CDR3 length: 13 residues. The CDR3 DNA reads as TGTGCCACCAGCAGTGCAGGGAATTCACCCCTCCACTTT. Translating it yields CATSSAGNSPLHF.

This chain links TRBV28 with TRBJ2-5, with TRBD1 matching 9 bases. Germline lookup yields CDR1 MDHEN and CDR2 SYDVKM. J lost 6 bases, V lost 8 bases, and 13 bases had no gene match. The CDR3 extends over 15 amino acids. The CDR3 protein is CASGSDRGLRQTQYF. The CDR3 DNA follows: TGTGCCAGCGGGTCCGACAGGGGGTTGAGGCAGACCCAGTACTTC.

This clone appeared many times. J is TRBJ2-6 and V is TRBV5-5, with 8 nucleotides matching TRBD2. Germline assignment: CDR1 SGHKS and CDR2 YYEKEE (reference sequence). V shed 0 bases and J 3 bases; nucleotides not matched to a gene: 8. CDR3 length equals 18 residues. This CDR3 is CASSLVGSGVFGANVLTF. For the CDR3, the DNA is TGTGCCAGCAGCTTGGTGGGTAGCGGGGTTTTTGGGGCCAACGTCCTGACTTTC.

This chain uses TRBV6-6 with TRBJ1-5, with D possibly being TRBD1 (5 bases). Between the trimmed V and J ends, which lost 7 bases and 1 base, there was a span of 17 bases. The V gene's germline CDR1 is MNHNY and CDR2 SVGAGI (reference sequence). There are 16 residues in the CDR3. For the CDR3, the DNA is TGTGCCAGCATTTCGAGGGGAGGCGTGAGCAATCAGCCCCAGCATTTT. Its translation: CASISRGGVSNQPQHF.

CDR3 in DNA: TGTGCCAGCTCGTCCTACAGGGGCGAGCAGTACGTC. Amino acid sequence: CASSSYRGEQYV. This sequence joins TRBV18 and TRBJ2-7; 7 positions match TRBD1. V was pared by 6 bases and J by 6 bases, with 5 bases of the junction left unmatched. The CDR3 loop spans 12 amino acids. Germline CDR1 KGHSH, CDR2 LQKENI.

This chain's CDR3 is CASSVGEGVPSYGYTF. The CDR3 coding sequence is TGTGCCAGCAGCGTAGGGGAGGGGGTACCCTCCTATGGCTACACCTTC. The V call is TRBV9, the J call TRBJ1-2; TRBD1 might be the D (6 bases). Trimming removed 0 bases at V and 4 bases at J, with 16 bases between. The CDR3 has 16 amino acids. Germline CDR1 is SGDLS and CDR2 is YYNGEE.

This sequence joins TRBV5-4 and TRBJ2-7; the match to TRBD2 covers 7 bases. Germline V CDR1 and CDR2: SGHNT, YYREEE (reference sequence). The trim removed 1 base at V and 2 bases at J, leaving 12 bases unmatched. There are 17 residues in the CDR3. CDR3 coding DNA: TGTGCCAGCAGCTTGTCGGGCTCAGCGGGACTTGCCTACGAGCAGTACGTC. It codes for CASSLSGSAGLAYEQYV.